This TCR beta chain is from a study of post-analysis software for immune sequencing data. Study details: The patients showed relapsing-remitting, secondary progressive and progressive-relapsing multiple sclerosis courses.

There are a few counts of this clonotype. Its antigen is unidentified. General study results and limits: With F measure, samples from one preparation batch clustered together strongly. In patients, TRBV5-6, TRBV5-1 and TRBV20-1 belonged to about five TRBV segments found more frequently than in controls. Multiple sclerosis patients showed significantly lower normalized Chao1 diversity than controls did.

Between the trimmed V and J ends, which lost 6 bases and 9 bases, there was a span of 14 bases. Germline CDR1 and CDR2: MNHEY and SVGAGI. CDR3 size: 12 residues. Researchers reported that TCR beta cDNA libraries carried unique molecular identifiers. Input populations of roughly 0.85 to 11 million T cells gave rise to around 480,000 cDNA molecules. From the PCR reads, TCRdb called clonotypes with MiXCR, one entry per CDR3 protein. The top ten clones hold just under 5% of a sample with fewer than 900,000 distinct CDR3 sequences, 35% to 55% of them seen once. The sequence was obtained from a girl aged 5 to 17 with multiple sclerosis. The chain employs TRBV6-5 and TRBJ1-2, with D possibly being TRBD1 (6 bases). The sample comprised blood. CDR3 residues: CASRPPGESYTF. CDR3 bases: TGTGCCAGCAGGCCTCCAGGGGAGAGCTACACCTTC.